The T cell receptor (beta chain) under discussion was sequenced for a study of blood T cells in healthy people across ages. A second roughly 6 to 11 cycle PCR used barcoded and J-beta primers. TCRdb re-derived calls from the 5' RACE reads in MiXCR, one entry per CDR3 protein. The data contain about 1.1 million distinct CDR3 sequences, around two fifths of them singletons. V was shortened by 4 bases and J by 0 bases, with 13 bases between the two germline ends. Germline CDR1 is SQVTM and CDR2 is ANQGSEA. The CDR3 totals 16 residues. This TCR derives from a man aged 18 to 30 in good health. Sequencing was carried out using blood. The J gene is TRBJ2-6, the V gene TRBV29-1, with D perhaps TRBD1 (5 bases). The DNA of the CDR3 is TGCAGCGTTGTCTGCAGGGATCTCTCTGGGGCCAACGTCCTGACTTTC. This codes for CSVVCRDLSGANVLTF.